A selection of T cell receptor beta chains follows, all from one sample in a study of beta chain features in type 1 diabetes. Method: immunoSEQ multiplex PCR; TCRdb's copy keeps in-frame clones and lacks some. The sample contains 200,000 to 250,000 clones, about 14% of which appear only once. The sample comprised naive CD4+ T cells from blood. All receptors come from a woman between 40 and 50 years old in good health. CDR3s leave out the opening cysteine and the closing phenylalanine or tryptophan. D genes are given only for firm matches.

D gene: .
V gene: TRBV9
J gene: TRBJ1-4
CDR3 protein: ASSPGGFNEKLF

D gene: .
V gene: TRBV6-5
J gene: TRBJ1-1
CDR3 protein: ASSLPNQLEAF

D gene: TRBD2
V gene: TRBV5-4
J gene: TRBJ2-1
CDR3 protein: ASSLVGRTYNEQF

D gene: TRBD2
V gene: TRBV13
J gene: TRBJ2-7
CDR3 protein: ASSTQRGETQFSYEQY

D gene: .
V gene: TRBV6-6
J gene: TRBJ1-4
CDR3 protein: ASSYSAGSNEKLF

D gene: .
V gene: TRBV4-1
J gene: TRBJ2-3
CDR3 protein: ASSQGPSSPDTQY

D gene: TRBD1
V gene: TRBV7-9
J gene: TRBJ1-1
CDR3 protein: ASSLGRGQGDTEAF

D gene: .
V gene: TRBV11-2
J gene: TRBJ1-1
CDR3 protein: ASSLEYGGWKAF

D gene: TRBD1
V gene: TRBV5-1
J gene: TRBJ1-1
CDR3 protein: ASRTGALNTEAF

D gene: .
V gene: TRBV19
J gene: TRBJ2-2
CDR3 protein: ASIKEVANTGELF

D gene: TRBD1
V gene: TRBV18
J gene: TRBJ1-5
CDR3 protein: ASSPTTGKSNQPQH

D gene: TRBD1
V gene: TRBV7-9
J gene: TRBJ1-1
CDR3 protein: ASSAVQGTEAF

D gene: TRBD1
V gene: TRBV7-2
J gene: TRBJ1-5
CDR3 protein: ASSWDSTQPQH

D gene: .
V gene: TRBV5-5
J gene: TRBJ2-7
CDR3 protein: ASSLLGGTYEQY

D gene: .
V gene: TRBV6-5
J gene: TRBJ1-2
CDR3 protein: ASSYVGDYGYT

D gene: .
V gene: TRBV5-4
J gene: TRBJ1-1
CDR3 protein: ASSLADSGSSF

D gene: TRBD1
V gene: TRBV18
J gene: TRBJ1-5
CDR3 protein: ASSPDRVQPQH

D gene: TRBD2
V gene: TRBV29-1
J gene: TRBJ2-1
CDR3 protein: SVGYRREGEQF

D gene: TRBD1
V gene: TRBV6-1
J gene: TRBJ1-1
CDR3 protein: ASSDGTGGNTEAF

D gene: TRBD1
V gene: TRBV5-8
J gene: TRBJ2-1
CDR3 protein: ASSLSTSGTGFANEQF

D gene: .
V gene: TRBV2
J gene: TRBJ1-4
CDR3 protein: ASTVTSGEKLF

D gene: .
V gene: TRBV9
J gene: TRBJ2-1
CDR3 protein: ASSGDYEQF

D gene: TRBD2
V gene: TRBV7-8
J gene: TRBJ2-3
CDR3 protein: ASRTSFPDTQY

D gene: .
V gene: TRBV7-6
J gene: TRBJ2-7
CDR3 protein: ASSLLVRDYEQY

D gene: .
V gene: TRBV7-9
J gene: TRBJ2-5
CDR3 protein: ASSRDTNEETQY

D gene: .
V gene: TRBV5-8
J gene: TRBJ2-5
CDR3 protein: ASNNRGGTQY

D gene: TRBD1
V gene: TRBV6-4
J gene: TRBJ1-2
CDR3 protein: ASSPGTANYGYT

D gene: TRBD1
V gene: TRBV19
J gene: TRBJ1-3
CDR3 protein: ASGQGSGNTIY

D gene: TRBD1
V gene: TRBV19
J gene: TRBJ1-2
CDR3 protein: ASSPNRDRRGYT

D gene: TRBD1
V gene: TRBV5-1
J gene: TRBJ2-1
CDR3 protein: ASGLPDRPGQGGLLINNEQF

D gene: .
V gene: TRBV4-2
J gene: TRBJ2-5
CDR3 protein: ASSQGGEETQY

D gene: TRBD2
V gene: TRBV18
J gene: TRBJ2-3
CDR3 protein: ASFGGASTDTQY

D gene: TRBD2
V gene: TRBV18
J gene: TRBJ2-1
CDR3 protein: ASSSGTSGANEQF

D gene: .
V gene: TRBV5-1
J gene: TRBJ2-5
CDR3 protein: ASSLPGGETQY

D gene: .
V gene: TRBV5-1
J gene: TRBJ1-1
CDR3 protein: ASSVQSGLMNTEAF

D gene: TRBD1
V gene: TRBV6-6
J gene: TRBJ1-1
CDR3 protein: ASSQTGGPEAF

D gene: TRBD1
V gene: TRBV5-5
J gene: TRBJ1-1
CDR3 protein: ASSLEGGQVNTEAF

D gene: TRBD2
V gene: TRBV14
J gene: TRBJ2-3
CDR3 protein: ASSQDSLAGGQYTQY

D gene: TRBD1
V gene: TRBV5-1
J gene: TRBJ2-3
CDR3 protein: ASTVGDRDTDTQY

D gene: .
V gene: TRBV20-1
J gene: TRBJ1-4
CDR3 protein: SGARGEKLF

D gene: TRBD1
V gene: TRBV6-4
J gene: TRBJ2-2
CDR3 protein: ASSVTGSNTGELF

D gene: TRBD2
V gene: TRBV5-1
J gene: TRBJ2-3
CDR3 protein: ASSFTRTSSLSDTQY

D gene: TRBD1
V gene: TRBV29-1
J gene: TRBJ2-3
CDR3 protein: SVGQGRSTDTQY

D gene: .
V gene: TRBV5-4
J gene: TRBJ1-5
CDR3 protein: ASSSYSNQPQH

D gene: TRBD1
V gene: TRBV19
J gene: TRBJ2-7
CDR3 protein: ASRGAGGGEQY

D gene: .
V gene: TRBV5-6
J gene: TRBJ1-5
CDR3 protein: ASSLGDISRPQH

D gene: .
V gene: TRBV7-2
J gene: TRBJ2-7
CDR3 protein: ASSTRGGGVDEQY

D gene: .
V gene: TRBV4-1
J gene: TRBJ1-2
CDR3 protein: ASSQDSAVRANYGYT

D gene: TRBD1
V gene: TRBV7-2
J gene: TRBJ2-2
CDR3 protein: ASSLGGQGNTGELF

D gene: TRBD1
V gene: TRBV19
J gene: TRBJ2-7
CDR3 protein: ATWDRGDEQY

D gene: .
V gene: TRBV2
J gene: TRBJ2-7
CDR3 protein: ASSFNWRTAKGTYEQY

D gene: .
V gene: TRBV9
J gene: TRBJ1-6
CDR3 protein: ASSVGPGTNYSPLH

D gene: .
V gene: TRBV6-6
J gene: TRBJ2-2
CDR3 protein: ASRPPGQSYTGELF

D gene: .
V gene: TRBV10-3
J gene: TRBJ2-7
CDR3 protein: AISESQENEQY

D gene: .
V gene: TRBV27
J gene: TRBJ1-6
CDR3 protein: ASSLGQMYNSPLH

D gene: TRBD1
V gene: TRBV5-4
J gene: TRBJ1-2
CDR3 protein: ASSQDRVGGYT

D gene: TRBD2
V gene: TRBV5-1
J gene: TRBJ2-3
CDR3 protein: ASSLAIAGRTTDTQY